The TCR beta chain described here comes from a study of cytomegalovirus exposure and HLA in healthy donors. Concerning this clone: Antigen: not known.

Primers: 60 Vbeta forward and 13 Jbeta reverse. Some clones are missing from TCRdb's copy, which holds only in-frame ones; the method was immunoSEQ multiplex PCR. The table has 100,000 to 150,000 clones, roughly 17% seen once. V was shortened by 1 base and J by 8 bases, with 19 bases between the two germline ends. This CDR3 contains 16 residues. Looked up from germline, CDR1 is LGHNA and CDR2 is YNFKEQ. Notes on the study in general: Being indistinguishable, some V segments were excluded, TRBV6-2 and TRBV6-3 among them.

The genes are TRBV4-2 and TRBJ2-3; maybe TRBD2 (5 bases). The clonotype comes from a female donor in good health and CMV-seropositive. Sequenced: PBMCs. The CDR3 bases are TGTGCCAGCAGCCAAGCGGTCCTAGCCCCCCAAGGTACGCAGTATTTT. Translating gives CASSQAVLAPQGTQYF.